The present TCR beta chain was sequenced within a study of T cell responses to AZD1222 COVID-19 vaccine (dated by TCRdb to about 2021). Looking at the study overall: Because spike-specific TCR depth and breadth did not differ between the two schedules, AZD1222 recipients who got a second dose at roughly 4 weeks were pooled with those who got a second dose at roughly 12 weeks. Trial participants were enrolled by age into subgroups of 18-55, 56-69 and 70-plus years, and around 140, 26 and 57 TCR-sequenced participants, respectively, were included in these subgroups. TCR sequencing covered over 230 trial participants: 200 to 210 given two doses of AZD1222 and some 25 given two doses of MenACWY control vaccine. What the work shows at the level of the full study, not this receptor alone: Because no day 14 peak-response samples were available, the repertoires could be characterized only after the peak T cell response. The 56-69-year group was small, and its depth increase did not reach significance, likely because of low power. Conclusions about previously exposed vaccinees are limited, since just 6 or 7 AZD1222 recipients were seropositive for SARS-CoV-2 at baseline. The whole spike protein was spanned by vaccine-associated CD4 TCRs, and dominant responses were seen in regions 160-218 and 743-854. Spike-specific TCR breadth and depth rose significantly after two AZD1222 doses compared with day 0 and with MenACWY recipients. Reportedly, close to half of the unique spike-specific TCRs recognized epitopes lying outside the regions that are mutated in the B.1.351 and B.1.1.7 variants. Participants were mostly white British and included more females than males, and it was suggested by the authors that clonal diversity may have been underestimated.

This specimen's time point label, interpreted: baseline before first vaccination. Samples from vaccinated people were obtained from the UK trials COV001 and COV002, which included a single-blind randomized controlled phase 2/3 trial of AZD1222 (ChAdOx1 nCoV-19) in healthy adults. For TCRbeta chain sequencing, PBMC samples from trial participants were taken at day 0 and at day 28 after the second dose. The CDR3 numbers 14 residues from cysteine through phenylalanine. The sequence is cut down to CDR3 DNA, 42 bases in frame from base 1. Cut back by 4 bases and 8 bases, the V and J ends lie 15 bases apart. For CDR1 and CDR2, the germline V gene (reference sequence) lists LGHDT and YNNKEL. The CDR3 regions of human TCRbeta chains were analyzed by immunosequencing. In the paper's pipeline: Repertoire TCRs were matched against a reference library of SARS-CoV-2-specific TCRs generated with the MIRA antigen-specificity platform. Breadth meant the fraction of unique TCRs that were SARS-CoV-2-associated, whereas depth meant the fraction of total T cells that were SARS-CoV-2-associated. Each spike-specific TCR was assigned to its reactive spike region and to a CD4 or CD8 class using the MIRA data. Log10-transformed breadth and depth values were compared by one-way ANOVA with Sidak's multiple comparisons tests. TCRdb limited this immuneACCESS table to in-frame rearrangements with V and J called. A share of clones is missing; checked studies link under half to unresolved V genes, and the rest is unexplained. For V, J and clone size, that table is used; D and trimming come from the DNA. The sample data list about 130,000 clones, and 90% to 95% of these were observed just once. The ten largest clones add up to under 4% of the sample.

To note about this clone: What this receptor recognizes is not known. Base qualities are not at hand, and no much larger clone is one base apart.

The receptor was isolated from an adult in good health. Sequenced here: peripheral blood, sampled on day 0 of AZD1222 vaccination. The chain was built from TRBV3-1 (or the pseudogene TRBV3-2) and TRBJ2-1; the D gene could be either TRBD1 or TRBD2, each agreeing at 5 bases. This receptor has the CDR3 CASSPGRTGDEQFF. The sequenced DNA is TGTGCCAGCAGCCCGGGACGGACCGGCGATGAGCAGTTCTTC.